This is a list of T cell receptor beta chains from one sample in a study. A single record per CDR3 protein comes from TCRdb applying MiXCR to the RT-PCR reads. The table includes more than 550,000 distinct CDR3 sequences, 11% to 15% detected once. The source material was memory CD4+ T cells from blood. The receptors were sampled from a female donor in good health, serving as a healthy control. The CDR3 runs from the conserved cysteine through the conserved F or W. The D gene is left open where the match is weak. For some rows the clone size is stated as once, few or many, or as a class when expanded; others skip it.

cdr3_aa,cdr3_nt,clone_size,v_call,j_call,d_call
CASSVVAGEANAEAFF,TGTGCCAGCAGCGTAGTGGCAGGGGAGGCAAACGCTGAAGCTTTCTTT,many,TRBV9,TRBJ1-1,NA
CASSPGQGAQGYTF,TGTGCCAGTTCGCCGGGACAGGGGGCTCAGGGCTACACCTTC,NA,TRBV9,TRBJ1-2,TRBD1
CSARDPRGGGYEQYF,TGCAGTGCTAGAGACCCTCGGGGGGGTGGATACGAGCAGTACTTC,few,TRBV20-1,TRBJ2-7,TRBD2
CSANPLGTSNTEAFF,TGCAGTGCTAACCCCCTCGGGACATCGAACACTGAAGCTTTCTTT,NA,TRBV20-1,TRBJ1-1,NA
CASSFGGILTDTQYF,TGTGCCAGCAGCTTTGGCGGGATACTCACAGATACGCAGTATTTT,many,TRBV5-5,TRBJ2-3,NA
CASSLRLTEGELFF,TGTGCCAGCAGTTTACGTCTGACGGAAGGGGAGCTGTTTTTT,few,TRBV12-3/TRBV12-4,TRBJ2-2,NA
CASSLRTESAAFF,TGTGCCAGCAGCTTGCGGACAGAAAGTGCAGCTTTCTTT,NA,TRBV5-5,TRBJ1-1,NA
CASSSSDIEQYF,TGTGCCAGCAGTTCATCGGACATCGAGCAGTACTTC,few,TRBV28,TRBJ2-7,NA
CSARGPDTEAFF,TGCAGTGCTAGAGGCCCGGACACTGAAGCTTTCTTT,NA,TRBV20-1,TRBJ1-1,NA
CSATRGGNTGELFF,TGCAGTGCTACACGAGGCGGAAACACCGGGGAGCTGTTTTTT,many,TRBV20-1,TRBJ2-2,NA
CASSLGRARETQYF,TGTGCCAGCAGCTTAGGGAGGGCTCGGGAGACCCAGTACTTC,NA,TRBV7-2,TRBJ2-5,NA
CASSLSGGEDTQYF,TGTGCCAGCAGTTTATCAGGGGGAGAGGATACGCAGTATTTT,NA,TRBV12-3/TRBV12-4,TRBJ2-3,TRBD1
CASSPSGGNTGELFF,TGTGCCAGCAGTCCTAGCGGGGGGAACACCGGGGAGCTGTTTTTT,NA,TRBV7-3,TRBJ2-2,TRBD2
CASSPSGSPGNEQFF,TGTGCCAGCAGCCCTAGCGGGAGTCCCGGCAATGAGCAGTTCTTC,NA,TRBV7-3,TRBJ2-1,TRBD2
CASSYSVRVPNSPLHF,TGTGCCAGCAGTTACTCCGTACGGGTCCCTAATTCACCCCTCCACTTT,few,TRBV6-5,TRBJ1-6,NA
CASSLSVSGELFF,TGTGCCAGCAGCTTATCGGTGTCTGGGGAGCTGTTTTTT,many,TRBV7-3,TRBJ2-2,NA
CASSLDLGGWDGYTF,TGTGCCAGCAGCTTAGATCTAGGAGGGTGGGATGGCTACACCTTC,many,TRBV7-2,TRBJ1-2,NA
CASRQLTGTGLNTGELFF,TGCGCCAGCCGGCAATTAACCGGGACAGGACTTAACACCGGGGAGCTGTTTTTT,few,TRBV10-2,TRBJ2-2,TRBD1
CASSPGVSSYNEQFF,TGTGCCAGCAGTCCGGGGGTATCTTCCTACAATGAGCAGTTCTTC,many,TRBV12-3/TRBV12-4,TRBJ2-1,NA
CASSYSNLGSSGLAFF,TGTGCCAGCAGTTACTCAAACCTGGGCAGCTCCGGTTTGGCTTTCTTT,NA,TRBV6-5,TRBJ1-1,NA
CAISDGTKNTGELFF,TGTGCCATCAGTGATGGGACAAAGAACACCGGGGAGCTGTTTTTT,many,TRBV10-3,TRBJ2-2,NA
CASRPDTSREQYF,TGCGCCAGCAGGCCTGATACTAGTCGTGAGCAGTACTTC,many,TRBV5-1,TRBJ2-7,NA
CASSLDYNGELFF,TGTGCCAGCAGCCTAGACTATAATGGGGAGCTGTTTTTT,few,TRBV7-2,TRBJ2-2,NA
CASTLTSYNEQFF,TGTGCCAGCACCTTGACTAGCTACAATGAGCAGTTCTTC,NA,TRBV7-2,TRBJ2-1,NA
CASTEGARKGETQYF,TGTGCCAGCACGGAAGGAGCTCGTAAAGGCGAGACCCAGTACTTC,many,TRBV7-2,TRBJ2-5,NA
CASPTGTYEQYF,TGTGCCAGCCCGACAGGGACCTACGAGCAGTACTTC,few,TRBV6-1,TRBJ2-7,TRBD1
CSASRGKLFF,TGCAGTGCTAGCCGGGGAAAACTGTTTTTT,many,TRBV20-1,TRBJ1-4,NA
CASSVGSGRQETQYF,TGTGCCAGCAGCGTTGGGAGCGGGAGACAGGAGACCCAGTACTTC,NA,TRBV9,TRBJ2-5,TRBD2
CASSITGGAYNEQFF,TGTGCCAGCAGCATCACAGGGGGTGCCTACAATGAGCAGTTCTTC,many,TRBV5-5,TRBJ2-1,TRBD1
CAISDLGANTEAFF,TGTGCCATCAGTGATCTAGGGGCGAACACTGAAGCTTTCTTT,few,TRBV10-3,TRBJ1-1,NA
CASSLGASGSFYEQYF,TGTGCCAGCAGCTTGGGGGCTAGCGGGAGTTTTTACGAGCAGTACTTC,NA,TRBV5-4,TRBJ2-7,TRBD2
CASSHGQAYYSSGNTIYF,TGTGCCAGCAGCCACGGACAGGCTTACTATAGCTCTGGAAACACCATATATTTT,NA,TRBV2,TRBJ1-3,TRBD1